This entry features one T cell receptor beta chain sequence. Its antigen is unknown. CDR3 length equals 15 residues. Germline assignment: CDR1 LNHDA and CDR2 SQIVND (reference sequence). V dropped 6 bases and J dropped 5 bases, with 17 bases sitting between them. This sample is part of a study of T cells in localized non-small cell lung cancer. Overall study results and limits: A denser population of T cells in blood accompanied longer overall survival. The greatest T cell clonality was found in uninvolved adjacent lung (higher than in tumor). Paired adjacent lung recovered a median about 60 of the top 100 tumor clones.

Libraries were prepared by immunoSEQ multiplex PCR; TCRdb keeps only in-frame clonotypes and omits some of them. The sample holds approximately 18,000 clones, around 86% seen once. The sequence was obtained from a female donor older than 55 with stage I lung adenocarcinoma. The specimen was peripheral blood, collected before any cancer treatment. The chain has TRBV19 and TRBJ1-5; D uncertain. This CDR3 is CASRYGASGDQPQHF. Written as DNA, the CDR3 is TGTGCCAGTAGATACGGAGCCTCTGGCGATCAGCCCCAGCATTTT.